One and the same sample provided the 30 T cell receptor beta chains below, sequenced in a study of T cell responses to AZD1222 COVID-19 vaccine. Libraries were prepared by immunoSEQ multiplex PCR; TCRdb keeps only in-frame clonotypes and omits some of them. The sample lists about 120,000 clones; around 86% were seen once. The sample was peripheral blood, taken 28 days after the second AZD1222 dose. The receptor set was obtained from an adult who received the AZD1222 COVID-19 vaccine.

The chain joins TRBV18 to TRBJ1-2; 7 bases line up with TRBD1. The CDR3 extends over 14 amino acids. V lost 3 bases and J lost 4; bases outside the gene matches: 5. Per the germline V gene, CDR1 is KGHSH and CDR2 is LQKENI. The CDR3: CASSPEGAGYGYTF. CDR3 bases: TGTGCCAGCTCACCGGAGGGGGCAGGCTATGGCTACACCTTC. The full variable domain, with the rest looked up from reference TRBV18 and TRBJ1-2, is NAGVMQNPRHLVRRRGQEARLRCSPMKGHSHVYWYRQLPEEGLKFMVYLQKENIIDESGMPKERFSAEFPKEGPSILRIQQVVRGDSAAYFCASSPEGAGYGYTFGSGTRLTVV.

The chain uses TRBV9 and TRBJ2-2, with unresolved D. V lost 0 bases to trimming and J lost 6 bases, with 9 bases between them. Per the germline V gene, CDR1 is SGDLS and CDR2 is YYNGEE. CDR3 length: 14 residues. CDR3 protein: CASSVVGGSGELFF. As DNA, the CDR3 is TGTGCCAGCAGCGTAGTAGGTGGATCCGGGGAGCTGTTTTTT.

CDR3 in amino acids: CATSTGGGNQETQYF. As DNA, the CDR3 is TGTGCCACTAGCACGGGCGGGGGGAACCAAGAGACCCAGTACTTC. The rearrangement links TRBV6-5 to TRBJ2-5, with 8 bases aligning to TRBD2. The V and J ends lost 10 bases and 0 bases, in that order; junction bases with no gene match: 10. CDR1 and CDR2 (germline): MNHEY, SVGAGI. CDR3 length: 15 residues.

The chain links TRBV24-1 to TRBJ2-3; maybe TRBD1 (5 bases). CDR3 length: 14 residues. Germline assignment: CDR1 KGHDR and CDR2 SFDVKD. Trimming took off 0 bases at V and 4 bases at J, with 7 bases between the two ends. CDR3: CATSDLQGPDTQYF. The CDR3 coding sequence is TGTGCCACCAGTGATTTGCAGGGTCCAGATACGCAGTATTTT.

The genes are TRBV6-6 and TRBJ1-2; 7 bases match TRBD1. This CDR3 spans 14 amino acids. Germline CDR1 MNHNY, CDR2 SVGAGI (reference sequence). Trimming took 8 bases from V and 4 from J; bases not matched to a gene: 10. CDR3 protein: CASQDRDESYGYTF. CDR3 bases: TGTGCCAGCCAAGACAGGGACGAATCCTATGGCTACACCTTC.

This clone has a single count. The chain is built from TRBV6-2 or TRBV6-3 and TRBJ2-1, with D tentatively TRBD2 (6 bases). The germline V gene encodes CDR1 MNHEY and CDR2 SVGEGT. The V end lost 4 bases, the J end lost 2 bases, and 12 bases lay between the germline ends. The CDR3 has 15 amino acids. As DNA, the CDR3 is TGTGCCAGCAGTTTGTCGGGAGAGGCCTACAATGAGCAGTTCTTC. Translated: CASSLSGEAYNEQFF.

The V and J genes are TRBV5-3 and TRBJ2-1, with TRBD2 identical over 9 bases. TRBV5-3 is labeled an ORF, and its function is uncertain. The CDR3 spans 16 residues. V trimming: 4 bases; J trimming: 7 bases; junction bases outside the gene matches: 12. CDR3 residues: CARSPRGGGATNEQFF. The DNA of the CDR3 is TGTGCCAGAAGCCCCAGGGGCGGGGGGGCTACAAATGAGCAGTTCTTC.

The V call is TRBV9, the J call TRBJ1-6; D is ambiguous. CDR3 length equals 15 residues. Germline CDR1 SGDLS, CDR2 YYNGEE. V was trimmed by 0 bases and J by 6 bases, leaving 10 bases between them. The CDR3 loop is CASSVASEGNSPLHF. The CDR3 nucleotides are TGTGCCAGCAGCGTAGCTTCAGAAGGTAATTCACCCCTCCACTTT.

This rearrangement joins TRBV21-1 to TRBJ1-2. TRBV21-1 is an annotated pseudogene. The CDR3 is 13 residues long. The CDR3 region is CASSKDRGRSYTF. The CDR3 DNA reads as TGTGCCAGCAGCAAAGATCGGGGGCGCAGCTACACCTTC.

The CDR3 loop reads CAWSATENQPQHF. CDR3 DNA: TGTGCCTGGAGTGCGACAGAAAATCAGCCCCAGCATTTT. The chain is built from TRBV30 and TRBJ1-5; tentative D call: TRBD1 (5 bases). This CDR3 is 13 amino acids long. The germline V and J ends were trimmed by 1 base and 4 bases, with 8 bases remaining between them. Germline V gene sequence: CDR1 GTSNPN, CDR2 SVGIG (reference sequence).

The chain's CDR3 is CASSPGSGGLNEQFF. The DNA of the CDR3 is TGTGCCAGCTCACCAGGTAGCGGGGGGCTCAATGAGCAGTTCTTC. The chain has TRBV18 and TRBJ2-1; TRBD2 matches 10 bases. The J segment lost 6 bases and the V segment lost 2 bases, leaving 4 bases of the junction unmatched. Looked up from germline, CDR1 is KGHSH and CDR2 is LQKENI. This CDR3 contains 15 residues. Full variable domain (remainder filled in from reference TRBV18 and TRBJ2-1): NAGVMQNPRHLVRRRGQEARLRCSPMKGHSHVYWYRQLPEEGLKFMVYLQKENIIDESGMPKERFSAEFPKEGPSILRIQQVVRGDSAAYFCASSPGSGGLNEQFFGPGTRLTVL.

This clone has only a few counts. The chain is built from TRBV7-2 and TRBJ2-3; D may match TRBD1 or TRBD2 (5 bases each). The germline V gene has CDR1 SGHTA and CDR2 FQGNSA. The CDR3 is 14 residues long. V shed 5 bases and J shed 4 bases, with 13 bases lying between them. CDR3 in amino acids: CASSMGPPPDTQYF. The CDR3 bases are TGTGCCAGCAGCATGGGACCGCCACCAGATACGCAGTATTTT. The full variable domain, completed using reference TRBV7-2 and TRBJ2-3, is GAGVSQSPSNKVTEKGKDVELRCDPISGHTALYWYRQSLGQGLEFLIYFQGNSAPDKSGLPSDRFSAERTGGSVSTLTIQRTQQEDSAVYLCASSMGPPPDTQYFGPGTRLTVL.

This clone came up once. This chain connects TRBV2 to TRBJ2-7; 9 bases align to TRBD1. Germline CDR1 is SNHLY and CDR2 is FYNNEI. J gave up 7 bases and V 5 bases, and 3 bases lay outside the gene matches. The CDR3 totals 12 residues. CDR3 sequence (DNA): TGTGCCAGCAGTAAGACAGGGGGAGAGCAGTACTTC. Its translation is CASSKTGGEQYF. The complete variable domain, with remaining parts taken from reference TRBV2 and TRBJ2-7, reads EPEVTQTPSHQVTQMGQEVILRCVPISNHLYFYWYRQILGQKVEFLVSFYNNEISEKSEIFDDQFSVERPDGSNFTLKIRSTKLEDSAMYFCASSKTGGEQYFGPGTRLTVT.

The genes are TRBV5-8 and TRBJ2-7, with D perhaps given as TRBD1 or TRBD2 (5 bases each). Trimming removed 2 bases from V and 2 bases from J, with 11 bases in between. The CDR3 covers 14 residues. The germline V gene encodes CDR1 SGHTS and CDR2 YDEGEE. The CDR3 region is CASSFGTTPYEQYF. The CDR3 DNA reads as TGTGCCAGCAGCTTTGGGACGACCCCCTACGAGCAGTACTTC.

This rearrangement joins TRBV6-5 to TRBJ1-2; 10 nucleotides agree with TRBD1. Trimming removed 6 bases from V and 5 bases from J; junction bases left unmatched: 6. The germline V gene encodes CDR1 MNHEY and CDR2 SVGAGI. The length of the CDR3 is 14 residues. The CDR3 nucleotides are TGTGCCAGCAGGATGGGACAGGGGACTTATGGCTACACCTTC. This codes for CASRMGQGTYGYTF.

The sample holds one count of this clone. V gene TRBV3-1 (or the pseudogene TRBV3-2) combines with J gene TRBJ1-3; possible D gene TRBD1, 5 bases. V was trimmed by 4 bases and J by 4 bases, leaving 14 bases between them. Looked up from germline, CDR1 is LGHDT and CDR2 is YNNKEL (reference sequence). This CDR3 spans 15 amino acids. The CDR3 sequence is CASSPEGSRGNTIYF. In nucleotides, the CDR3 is TGTGCCAGCAGCCCCGAGGGGTCGAGGGGAAACACCATATATTTT.

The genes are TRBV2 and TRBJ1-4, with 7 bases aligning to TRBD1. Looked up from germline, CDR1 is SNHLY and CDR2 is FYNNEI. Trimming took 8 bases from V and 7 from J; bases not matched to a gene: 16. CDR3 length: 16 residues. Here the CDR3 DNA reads TGTGCCAGCGAGAAGACCCGTAGGCAGGGGGGTGAAAAACTGTTTTTT. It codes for CASEKTRRQGGEKLFF.

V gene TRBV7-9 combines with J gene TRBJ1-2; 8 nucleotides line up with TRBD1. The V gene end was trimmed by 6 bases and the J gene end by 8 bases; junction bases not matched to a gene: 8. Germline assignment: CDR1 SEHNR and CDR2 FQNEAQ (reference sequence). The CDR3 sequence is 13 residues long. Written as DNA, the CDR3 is TGTGCCAGCAGGCCTCAGGGGGCAGGAGGCTACACCTTC. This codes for CASRPQGAGGYTF. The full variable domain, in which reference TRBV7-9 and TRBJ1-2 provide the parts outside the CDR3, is DTGVSQNPRHKITKRGQNVTFRCDPISEHNRLYWYRQTLGQGPEFLTYFQNEAQLEKSRLLSDRFSAERPKGSFSTLEIQRTEQGDSAMYLCASRPQGAGGYTFGSGTRLTVV.

CDR3 nucleotides: TGTGCCACCCCGGACGGCAGGGGTATCTCCTACGAGCAGTACTTC. Encoded protein: CATPDGRGISYEQYF. The chain joins TRBV2 to TRBJ2-7, with D perhaps matching TRBD1 (6 bases). Germline-derived CDR1 and CDR2 are SNHLY and FYNNEI. V was trimmed by 10 bases and J by 0 bases, leaving 19 bases between them. The CDR3 is 15 residues long.

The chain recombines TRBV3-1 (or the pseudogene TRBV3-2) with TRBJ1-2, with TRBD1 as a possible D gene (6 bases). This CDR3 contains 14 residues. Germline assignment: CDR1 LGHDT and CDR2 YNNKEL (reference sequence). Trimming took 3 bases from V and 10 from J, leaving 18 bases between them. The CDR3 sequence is CASSQGGSKGVYTF. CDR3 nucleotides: TGTGCCAGCAGCCAGGGGGGCAGTAAGGGGGTCTACACCTTC.

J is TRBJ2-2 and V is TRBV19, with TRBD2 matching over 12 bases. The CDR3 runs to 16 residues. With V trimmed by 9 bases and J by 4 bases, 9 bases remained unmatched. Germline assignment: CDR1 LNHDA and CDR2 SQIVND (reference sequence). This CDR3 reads CASKPGGLAGTGELFF. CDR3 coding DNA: TGTGCCAGCAAACCAGGGGGACTAGCGGGCACCGGGGAGCTGTTTTTT.

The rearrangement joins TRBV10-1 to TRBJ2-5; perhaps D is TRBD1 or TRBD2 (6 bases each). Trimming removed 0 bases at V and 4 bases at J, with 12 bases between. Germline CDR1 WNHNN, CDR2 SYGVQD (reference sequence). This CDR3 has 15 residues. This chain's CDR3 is CASSESGGPRETQYF. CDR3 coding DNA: TGCGCCAGCAGTGAGTCGGGGGGCCCCAGAGAGACCCAGTACTTC.

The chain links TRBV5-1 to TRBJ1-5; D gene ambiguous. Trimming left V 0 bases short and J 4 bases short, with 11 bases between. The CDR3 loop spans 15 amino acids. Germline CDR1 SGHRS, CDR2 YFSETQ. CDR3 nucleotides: TGCGCCAGCAGCTTGGGGCAGTCCGAAAATCAGCCCCAGCATTTT. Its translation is CASSLGQSENQPQHF.

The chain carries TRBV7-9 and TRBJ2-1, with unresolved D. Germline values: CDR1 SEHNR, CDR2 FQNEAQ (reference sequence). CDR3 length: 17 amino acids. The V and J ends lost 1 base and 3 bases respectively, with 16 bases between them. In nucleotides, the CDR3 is TGTGCCAGCAGCTTAGAAGGCGGCACCTTTAGCTACAATGAGCAGTTCTTC. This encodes CASSLEGGTFSYNEQFF.

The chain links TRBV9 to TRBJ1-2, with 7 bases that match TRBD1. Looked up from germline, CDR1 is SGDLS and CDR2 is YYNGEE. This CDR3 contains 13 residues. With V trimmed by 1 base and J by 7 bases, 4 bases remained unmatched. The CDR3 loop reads CASSVKGTVGYTF. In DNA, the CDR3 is TGTGCCAGCAGCGTAAAAGGGACAGTTGGCTACACCTTC.

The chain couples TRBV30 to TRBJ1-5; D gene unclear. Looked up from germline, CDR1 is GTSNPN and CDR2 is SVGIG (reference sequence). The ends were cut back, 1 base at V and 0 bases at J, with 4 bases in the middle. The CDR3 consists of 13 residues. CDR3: CAWSGNSNQPQHF. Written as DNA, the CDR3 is TGTGCCTGGAGTGGGAATAGCAATCAGCCCCAGCATTTT.

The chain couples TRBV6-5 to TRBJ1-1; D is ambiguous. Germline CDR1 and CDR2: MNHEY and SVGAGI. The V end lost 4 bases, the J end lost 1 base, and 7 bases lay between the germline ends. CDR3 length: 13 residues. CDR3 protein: CASSSYRNTEAFF. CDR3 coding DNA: TGTGCCAGCAGTTCCTACAGGAACACTGAAGCTTTCTTT.

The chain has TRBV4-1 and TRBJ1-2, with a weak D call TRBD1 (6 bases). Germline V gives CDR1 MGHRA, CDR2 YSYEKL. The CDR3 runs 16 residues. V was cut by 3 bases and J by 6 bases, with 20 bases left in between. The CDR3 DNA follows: TGCGCCAGCAGCCATGTCCCAGCCGGCCAGGGGAATGGCTACACCTTC. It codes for CASSHVPAGQGNGYTF.

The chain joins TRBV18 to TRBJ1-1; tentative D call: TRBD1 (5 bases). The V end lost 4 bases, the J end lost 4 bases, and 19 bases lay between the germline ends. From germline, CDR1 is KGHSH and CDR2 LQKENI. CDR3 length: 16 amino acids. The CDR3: CASSLLGRAVGTEAFF. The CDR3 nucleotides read TGTGCCAGCTCACTTCTTGGCAGGGCGGTCGGCACTGAAGCTTTCTTT.

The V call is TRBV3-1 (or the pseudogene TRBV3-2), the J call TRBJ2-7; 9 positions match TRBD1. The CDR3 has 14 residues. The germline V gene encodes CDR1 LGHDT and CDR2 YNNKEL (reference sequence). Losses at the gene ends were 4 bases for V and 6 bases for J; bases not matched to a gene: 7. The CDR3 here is CASSPFQTGGEQYF. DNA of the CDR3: TGTGCCAGCAGCCCCTTCCAGACAGGGGGCGAGCAGTACTTC.